The source of this TCR beta chain is a study of beta chain features in type 1 diabetes. Across the study: What patients shared with healthy donors was a similar profile of age, gender and cell yields. Notes on the study in general: Reads derived from cDNA could over-represent cells showing high TCR expression.

This clone was picked up a small number of times. What it binds is unknown. Reverse transcription of all isolated RNA meant that expressed TCRB transcripts were sequenced. The data were produced by immunoSEQ multiplex PCR, yet TCRdb's version contains in-frame clones alone and is incomplete. Among under 900,000 clones listed, under 20% were seen once. CD45RO/CCR7/CD25/CD127/CD95/CD27 separated CD4+ naive, central memory, regulatory and stem cell-like memory cells by sorting. Once sorted, every population was more than 98% pure. The specimen was naive CD4+ T cells from blood. This clonotype was obtained from a woman younger than 30 in good health.

CDR3 in amino acids: CASSIQRVRYEQYF. CDR3 DNA: TGTGCCAGCAGCATACAACGGGTCCGCTACGAGCAGTACTTC. The rearrangement uses TRBV11-2 and TRBJ2-7; no firm D call. Trimming stripped 5 bases from V and 3 bases from J, with 14 bases between. Germline V CDR1 and CDR2: SGHAT, FQNNGV. The CDR3 covers 14 residues.